This T cell receptor beta chain was observed in a study of blood T cell repertoires in COVID-19. Study as a whole: Acute and convalescent COVID-19 specimens originated in the United States, Italy and Spain. PBMCs, B-cell-depleted T cells, or T cells provided the cDNA or gDNA that made up the material.

V gave up 3 bases and J gave up 1 base, with 21 bases separating them. Germline values: CDR1 DFQATT, CDR2 SNEGSKA (reference sequence). The CDR3 totals 17 residues. Original handling: Amplification of reference gene primers was used by the study to estimate nucleated cell counts. TCRdb's copy holds only in-frame clones and misses some; the assay was immunoSEQ multiplex PCR. V, J and clone size derive from that table, while D and trimming were established from the DNA sequence. The table records 130,000 or so clones, roughly 78% of them present only once. The source material was peripheral blood. V and J are TRBV20-1 and TRBJ1-1; possible D gene TRBD1, 6 bases. The TCR sequence derives from a man between 60 and 75 years old with active or convalescent COVID-19. The CDR3 region has the DNA TGCAGTGCTAGTCCCGACAGGTTTGGAATCAGGAACACTGAAGCTTTCTTT. It specifies CSASPDRFGIRNTEAFF.